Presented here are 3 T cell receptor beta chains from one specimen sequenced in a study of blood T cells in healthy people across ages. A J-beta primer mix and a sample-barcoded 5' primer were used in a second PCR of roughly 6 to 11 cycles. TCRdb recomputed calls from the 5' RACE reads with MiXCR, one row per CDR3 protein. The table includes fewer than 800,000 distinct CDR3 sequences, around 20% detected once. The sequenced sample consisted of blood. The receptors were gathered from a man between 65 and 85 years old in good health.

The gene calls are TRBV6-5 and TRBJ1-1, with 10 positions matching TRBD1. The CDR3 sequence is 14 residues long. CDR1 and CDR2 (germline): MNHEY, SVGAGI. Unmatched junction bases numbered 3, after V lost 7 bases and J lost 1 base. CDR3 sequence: CASTRDRGNTEAFF. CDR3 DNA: TGTGCCAGCACCAGGGACAGGGGGAACACTGAAGCTTTCTTT.

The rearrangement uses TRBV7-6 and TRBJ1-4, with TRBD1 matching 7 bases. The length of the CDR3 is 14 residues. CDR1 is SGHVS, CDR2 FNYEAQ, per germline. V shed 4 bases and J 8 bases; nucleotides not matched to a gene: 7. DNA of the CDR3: TGTGCCAGCAGCTCGACAGGGATCGAAGAAAAACTGTTTTTT. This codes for CASSSTGIEEKLFF.

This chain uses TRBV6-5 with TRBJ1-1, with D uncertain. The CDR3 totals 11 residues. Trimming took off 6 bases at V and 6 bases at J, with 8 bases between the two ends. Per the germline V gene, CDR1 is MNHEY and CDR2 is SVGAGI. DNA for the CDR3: TGTGCCAGCAGGTGGGGTGCTGAAGCTTTCTTT. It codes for CASRWGAEAFF.